These 29 T cell receptor beta chains originate from one sample sequenced in a study of siplizumab effects on memory and regulatory T cells. Assay used: immunoSEQ multiplex PCR; TCRdb lists only in-frame clones, some missing. This table has under 100,000 clones, about nine tenths appearing once. Specimen: Tregs sorted from blood. Receptors were obtained from a human donor in good health.

By proportion, this clone is medium-sized. Written as DNA, the CDR3 is TGTGCCAGCAGTTACTCTCTTCGGGAGCCCTACGAGCAGTACTTC. This gives the protein CASSYSLREPYEQYF. J is TRBJ2-7 and V is TRBV6-5, with D possibly TRBD2 on 6 matching bases. Germline CDR1 and CDR2: MNHEY and SVGAGI. The CDR3 has 15 residues. V was trimmed by 0 bases and J by 2 bases, leaving 11 bases between them.

The CDR3 nucleotides read TGTGCCATCAGTGGGGACCGACTAGCGGGGGGGCCCGAGCAGTACTTC. This gives the protein CAISGDRLAGGPEQYF. V usage is TRBV10-3 and J usage is TRBJ2-7; 14 bases match TRBD2. V lost 4 bases to trimming and J lost 6 bases; unmatched junction nucleotides: 8. Looked up from germline, CDR1 is ENHRY and CDR2 is SYGVKD. The CDR3 contains 16 residues.

The rearrangement joins TRBV5-5 to TRBJ1-6; TRBD1 might be the D (5 bases). Looked up from germline, CDR1 is SGHKS and CDR2 is YYEKEE (reference sequence). This CDR3 is 17 amino acids long. Between the trimmed V and J ends, which lost 6 bases and 7 bases, there was a span of 23 bases. CDR3 bases: TGTGCCAGCAATGAAGGGGCCTCGAAGGGGTGGAATTCACCCCTCCACTTT. This gives the protein CASNEGASKGWNSPLHF.

Written as DNA, the CDR3 is TGTGCCAGCAGCGTAGGGGGGAGCTCCTATAATTCACCCCTCCACTTT. Protein product: CASSVGGSSYNSPLHF. The chain is built from TRBV9 and TRBJ1-6; a weak D match, TRBD1 (5 bases). This CDR3 region has 16 residues. Trimming took 0 bases from V and 0 from J, leaving 7 bases between them. Germline CDR1 SGDLS, CDR2 YYNGEE.

CDR3 nucleotide sequence: TGCGCCAGCAGCCAAGGACAGCCTAATTCACCCCTCCACTTT. Translated: CASSQGQPNSPLHF. V and J are TRBV4-3 and TRBJ1-6, with D possibly being TRBD1 (5 bases). CDR3 length: 14 residues. V was cut by 1 base and J by 6 bases, with 7 bases left in between. Germline CDR1 is LGHNA and CDR2 is YSLEER.

The chain is built from TRBV5-5 and TRBJ2-1, with unresolved D. Germline CDR1 reads SGHKS; CDR2 reads YYEKEE (reference sequence). The CDR3 has 12 residues. V shed 2 bases and J shed 2 bases, with 2 bases lying between them. The CDR3 coding sequence is TGTGCCAGCAGCTTTACCTACAATGAGCAGTTCTTC. It is translated as CASSFTYNEQFF.

The J gene is TRBJ1-6, the V gene TRBV28; the D is unclear. CDR1 and CDR2 (germline): MDHEN, SYDVKM. The ends were cut back, 8 bases at V and 0 bases at J, with 2 bases in the middle. The CDR3 sequence is 12 residues long. Written as DNA, the CDR3 is TGTGCCAGCGACTCCTATAATTCACCCCTCCACTTT. Its protein product is CASDSYNSPLHF.

The gene calls are TRBV28 and TRBJ2-6, with D possibly being TRBD2 (5 bases). Trimming took 8 bases from V and 3 from J, leaving 11 bases between them. The CDR3 spans 14 residues. Germline V gene data show CDR1 as MDHEN and CDR2 as SYDVKM. DNA for the CDR3: TGTGCCAGCCGGACTCCCCATGGGGCCAACGTCCTGACTTTC. This translates into CASRTPHGANVLTF.

The rearrangement uses TRBV6-6 and TRBJ2-2, with D perhaps TRBD1 (6 bases). The CDR3 totals 16 residues. Germline assignment: CDR1 MNHNY and CDR2 SVGAGI (reference sequence). The ends were cut back, 2 bases at V and 7 bases at J, with 17 bases in the middle. The CDR3, as DNA: TGTGCCAGCAGTTACCTGGGGAACAGGGTGGGCGGGGAGCTGTTTTTT. Translation gives CASSYLGNRVGGELFF.

This clone was recorded a few times. The chain joins TRBV10-3 to TRBJ2-1; the match to TRBD2 covers 16 bases. This CDR3 region has 15 residues. Germline V gives CDR1 ENHRY, CDR2 SYGVKD. V gave up 9 bases and J gave up 7 bases; unmatched junction bases: 6. DNA for the CDR3: TGTGCCATGGGACTAGCGGGGGGGCTTGAGAATGAGCAGTTCTTC. Translating gives CAMGLAGGLENEQFF.

The genes are TRBV6-1 and TRBJ1-2, with D uncertain. CDR3 length: 14 residues. Germline-derived CDR1 and CDR2 are MNHNS and SASEGT. V was clipped by 1 base and J by 5 bases, with 11 bases between them. The CDR3 nucleotides read TGTGCCAGCAGTGAAGAGTCAGGAGGGTATGGCTACACCTTC. It codes for CASSEESGGYGYTF.

The sample holds one count of this clone. This chain links TRBV6-5 with TRBJ2-3; D possibly corresponds to TRBD2 (6 bases). The V and J ends lost 5 bases and 5 bases respectively, with 11 bases between them. Germline V CDR1 and CDR2: MNHEY, SVGAGI. The CDR3 runs to 13 residues. CDR3 nucleotide sequence: TGTGCCAGCAGTCTCGTCGGGGGAGATACGCAGTATTTT. The encoded protein is CASSLVGGDTQYF.

The CDR3 DNA sequence: TGTGCCAGCAGTTTTAGAGGGTCGGCTGAAGCTTTCTTT. It yields the protein CASSFRGSAEAFF. The rearrangement joins TRBV28 to TRBJ1-1; D is uncertain. From germline, CDR1 is MDHEN and CDR2 SYDVKM. Trimming removed 3 bases at V and 6 bases at J, with 11 bases between. This CDR3 spans 13 amino acids.

The CDR3 region is CASSYSFRGSYTF. The DNA of the CDR3 is TGTGCCAGCAGTTACTCATTTAGGGGAAGCTACACCTTC. This sequence joins TRBV6-5 and TRBJ1-2; tentatively, D is TRBD1 (5 bases). Trimming removed 0 bases at V and 9 bases at J, with 11 bases between. Germline CDR1 MNHEY, CDR2 SVGAGI. The CDR3 spans 13 residues.

This sequence joins TRBV18 and TRBJ1-2, with 8 bases fitting TRBD1. V trimming: 3 bases; J trimming: 6 bases; junction bases outside the gene matches: 6. The CDR3 consists of 14 residues. Germline V lookup: CDR1 KGHSH, CDR2 LQKENI. CDR3 nucleotides: TGTGCCAGCTCACCCTCCAGGGGGCAGGATGGCTACACCTTC. Translating it yields CASSPSRGQDGYTF.

V and J are TRBV6-1 and TRBJ1-2; 10 nucleotides align to TRBD1. CDR3 size: 16 residues. The V and J ends lost 4 bases and 3 bases, in that order; junction bases with no gene match: 8. CDR1 MNHNS and CDR2 SASEGT come from the germline V gene. This CDR3 is CASSATPGQGYYGYTF. For the CDR3, the DNA is TGTGCCAGCAGTGCAACTCCGGGACAGGGGTACTATGGCTACACCTTC.

In DNA, the CDR3 is TGTGCCAGTAGTCCTCCGGGACCAAGGGCAGATACGCAGTATTTT. Protein product: CASSPPGPRADTQYF. The rearrangement uses TRBV19 and TRBJ2-3; D possibly uses TRBD1 or TRBD2 (5 bases each). Germline values: CDR1 LNHDA, CDR2 SQIVND (reference sequence). The CDR3 runs 15 residues. Trimming took off 5 bases at V and 4 bases at J, with 16 bases between the two ends.

The genes are TRBV6-6 and TRBJ1-2; 7 bases match TRBD1. Per the germline V gene, CDR1 is MNHNY and CDR2 is SVGAGI (reference sequence). The CDR3 runs 14 residues. Germline trimming cut 10 bases from V and 1 base from J; bases unmatched to any gene: 9. For the CDR3, the DNA is TGTGCCACCTCCGGGACAGTATTTAACTATGGCTACACCTTC. The encoded protein is CATSGTVFNYGYTF.

This clone was recorded a few times. This chain links TRBV21-1 with TRBJ2-7; TRBD1, the table's D call, was not compared with the DNA. TRBV21-1 is a documented pseudogene. CDR3 length equals 15 residues. In nucleotides, the CDR3 is TGTGCCAGCAGCAAAGTTGGGGTTAGGGGCTACGAGCAGTACTTC. Translating it yields CASSKVGVRGYEQYF.

The sample holds one count of this clone. The chain joins TRBV5-5 to TRBJ2-2; the match to TRBD2 covers 8 bases. CDR3 length equals 15 residues. CDR1 is SGHKS and CDR2 is YYEKEE in the germline V gene (reference sequence). The trim removed 5 bases at V and 2 bases at J, leaving 5 bases unmatched. The CDR3 here is CASRFSGTNTGELFF. The CDR3, as DNA: TGTGCCAGCAGGTTTAGCGGGACCAACACCGGGGAGCTGTTTTTT. Drawing the rest from reference TRBV5-5 and TRBJ2-2, the complete variable domain is DAGVTQSPTHLIKTRGQQVTLRCSPISGHKSVSWYQQVLGQGPQFIFQYYEKEERGRGNFPDRFSARQFPNYSSELNVNALLLGDSALYLCASRFSGTNTGELFFGEGSRLTVL.

The chain joins TRBV5-1 to TRBJ2-2, with D unresolved. Per the germline V gene, CDR1 is SGHRS and CDR2 is YFSETQ. Trimming cost V 1 base and J 1 base, with 5 bases left between them. The CDR3 is made up of 14 amino acids. For the CDR3, the DNA is TGCGCCAGCAGCTTGATGGGGAACACCGGGGAGCTGTTTTTT. Amino acid sequence: CASSLMGNTGELFF.

J is TRBJ2-1 and V is TRBV4-3; D remains unclear. The CDR3 is 15 amino acids. CDR1 and CDR2 (germline): LGHNA, YSLEER. The V end was cut by 0 bases, the J end by 5 bases, with 11 bases between. For the CDR3, the DNA is TGCGCCAGCAGCCAAGATCATCGGCCGAACAATGAGCAGTTCTTC. Encoded protein: CASSQDHRPNNEQFF.

The rearrangement joins TRBV27 to TRBJ1-1; D perhaps matches TRBD1 (5 bases). V dropped 3 bases and J dropped 2 bases, with 13 bases sitting between them. Germline V gene sequence: CDR1 MNHEY, CDR2 SMNVEV (reference sequence). The CDR3 consists of 15 residues. DNA of the CDR3: TGTGCCAGCAGTTTCGAGGGACTCGCTAACACTGAAGCTTTCTTT. It is translated as CASSFEGLANTEAFF.

In this sample, this clone turned up once. The chain combines TRBV5-1 with TRBJ2-7; the match to TRBD1 covers 9 bases. CDR3 length equals 14 residues. CDR1 is SGHRS and CDR2 is YFSETQ in the germline V gene. V lost 5 bases and J lost 5; bases outside the gene matches: 8. CDR3 in amino acids: CASRLRQGVDEQYF. Written as DNA, the CDR3 is TGCGCCAGCAGGTTAAGACAGGGGGTAGACGAGCAGTACTTC.

V is TRBV7-9 and J is TRBJ1-2, with 7 bases that match TRBD1. CDR1 and CDR2 (germline): SEHNR, FQNEAQ (reference sequence). V shed 0 bases and J 6 bases; nucleotides not matched to a gene: 4. The CDR3 totals 14 residues. The CDR3 region is CASSLAGQGDGYTF. Here the CDR3 DNA reads TGTGCCAGCAGCTTAGCAGGGCAGGGGGATGGCTACACCTTC.

The J gene is TRBJ1-2, the V gene TRBV5-1, with D tentatively TRBD1 (6 bases). The CDR3 is made up of 15 amino acids. Between the trimmed V and J ends, which lost 0 bases and 7 bases, there was a span of 16 bases. Germline loops: CDR1 SGHRS, CDR2 YFSETQ. The CDR3 nucleotides are TGCGCCAGCAGCTTGGATCGGGGGCGTCCCGGTGGCTACACCTTC. Amino acids: CASSLDRGRPGGYTF.

The rearrangement links TRBV4-1 to TRBJ1-2; 7 nucleotides line up with TRBD1. This CDR3 has 15 residues. The germline gives CDR1 MGHRA, CDR2 YSYEKL. The ends lost 3 bases at V and 8 bases at J; junction bases unmatched: 12. The CDR3 loop is CASSHLRGQAIGYTF. DNA for the CDR3: TGCGCCAGCAGCCACCTCCGAGGACAGGCCATAGGCTACACCTTC.

The CDR3 DNA sequence: TGTGCCAGCAGTTACAGGGGGTTTGGCTATGGCTACACCTTC. Amino acid sequence: CASSYRGFGYGYTF. The chain uses TRBV6-5 and TRBJ1-2; possibly TRBD1 for D (6 bases). Germline CDR1 is MNHEY and CDR2 is SVGAGI. V gave up 2 bases and J gave up 4 bases, with 11 bases separating them. The CDR3 covers 14 residues.

This clone was seen just once. This chain uses TRBV19 with TRBJ1-5; the D is unclear. The germline CDR1 and CDR2 sequences are LNHDA and SQIVND (reference sequence). V gave up 5 bases and J gave up 7 bases, with 9 bases separating them. The CDR3 contains 12 residues. The CDR3 loop reads CASSGERQPQHF. In DNA, the CDR3 is TGTGCCAGTAGTGGGGAAAGGCAGCCCCAGCATTTT.